A single sample is the source of the 26 T cell receptor beta chains below, sequenced in a study of T-cell memory formation after mild COVID-19. TCRdb re-analysed the 5' RACE reads in MiXCR, keeping a single row per CDR3 protein. Among some 64,000 distinct CDR3 sequences listed, approximately 9% were seen once. The specimen sequenced was PBMCs or a T cell subset sorted from them (not recorded which). Every receptor here comes from a young man who had mild COVID-19 (a few samples of this study predate the infection). Cell type and time point are not known.

The sample holds a few counts of this clonotype. CDR3 amino acids: CASSLDRQAKETQYF. The CDR3 DNA is TGTGCCAGCAGCTTAGACAGACAGGCCAAAGAGACCCAGTACTTC. J is TRBJ2-5 and V is TRBV7-2, with a tentative D call TRBD1 (6 bases). V was cut by 1 base and J by 3 bases, with 12 bases left in between. The CDR3 loop spans 15 amino acids. The germline CDR1 and CDR2 sequences are SGHTA and FQGNSA.

The chain joins TRBV7-9 to TRBJ2-6, with TRBD1 identical over 7 bases. CDR1 is SEHNR and CDR2 is FQNEAQ in the germline V gene (reference sequence). Trimming removed 6 bases from V and 0 bases from J; junction bases left unmatched: 11. The CDR3 loop spans 18 amino acids. The CDR3 nucleotides read TGTGCCAGCAGGAGCGGACAGGTGGGGGCCTCTGGGGCCAACGTCCTGACTTTC. The encoded protein is CASRSGQVGASGANVLTF.

The V and J genes are TRBV10-2 and TRBJ2-7, with a weak D call TRBD1 (6 bases). The CDR3 runs 11 residues. In germline, CDR1 is WSHSY, CDR2 SAAADI. Trimming pared 8 bases from V and 4 bases from J, leaving 9 bases between. CDR3 residues: CASGQGYEQYF. CDR3 nucleotides: TGCGCCAGCGGGCAGGGGTACGAGCAGTACTTC.

The chain employs TRBV20-1 and TRBJ2-7; possible D gene TRBD1, 6 bases. Trimming shortened V by 0 bases and J by 5 bases, and 8 bases separated the two germline ends. Germline loops: CDR1 DFQATT, CDR2 SNEGSKA (reference sequence). CDR3 length: 12 amino acids. CDR3 amino acids: CSARDRGDEQYF. In DNA form, the CDR3 reads TGCAGTGCTAGAGACAGGGGCGACGAGCAGTACTTC.

The gene calls are TRBV28 and TRBJ2-3; D perhaps matches TRBD2 (6 bases). Germline CDR1 MDHEN, CDR2 SYDVKM. This CDR3 comprises 13 residues. Between the trimmed V and J ends, which lost 8 bases and 2 bases, there was a span of 11 bases. CDR3 nucleotides: TGTGCCAGCTGGGGCGGGACCACAGATACGCAGTATTTT. This gives the protein CASWGGTTDTQYF.

This clonotype was seen only a few times. The chain has TRBV6-1 and TRBJ2-7; D may match TRBD1 or TRBD2 (6 bases each). Germline assignment: CDR1 MNHNS and CDR2 SASEGT. V shed 6 bases and J shed 2 bases, with 26 bases lying between them. The CDR3 loop spans 18 amino acids. In DNA, the CDR3 is TGTGCCAGCAGGTACCTTGACGGAGGGGGGACCTTGCCCTACGAGCAGTACGTC. Amino acid sequence: CASRYLDGGGTLPYEQYV.

This clonotype was observed a handful of times. The V gene is TRBV14, the J gene TRBJ2-1; D tentatively reads TRBD1 or TRBD2 (5 bases each). Germline V CDR1 and CDR2: SGHDN, FVKESK. The ends were cut back, 0 bases at V and 7 bases at J, with 16 bases in the middle. The CDR3 is made up of 16 amino acids. The CDR3 bases are TGTGCCAGCAGCCAAGATTGGGCCCGGGACCTTAATGAGCAGTTCTTC. As protein: CASSQDWARDLNEQFF.

This clonotype was counted many times. The rearrangement joins TRBV5-1 to TRBJ2-1; 13 nucleotides match TRBD2. Germline CDR1 is SGHRS and CDR2 is YFSETQ. The CDR3 is 16 residues long. After removal of 4 bases from V and 8 bases from J, the junction contained 9 bases not matched to a gene. The CDR3 region is CASSRQTSGGADEQFF. CDR3 bases: TGCGCCAGCAGCCGGCAAACTAGCGGGGGGGCAGATGAGCAGTTCTTC.

This sequence joins TRBV4-2 and TRBJ2-4, with 9 bases fitting TRBD2. Unmatched junction bases numbered 15, after V lost 3 bases and J lost 9 bases. The length of the CDR3 is 17 residues. Germline CDR1 LGHNA, CDR2 YNFKEQ. The CDR3 region has the DNA TGTGCCAGCAGCCAGGACCTACATAGCGGGGGAGAAAGCATTCAGTACTTC. It specifies CASSQDLHSGGESIQYF.

The CDR3 sequence: CASSYRVSGELFF. In DNA form, the CDR3 reads TGTGCCAGCAGTTACAGGGTCTCCGGGGAGCTGTTTTTT. The chain has TRBV6-5 and TRBJ2-2; D is unresolved. The CDR3 has 13 residues. With 2 bases removed from V and 6 bases from J, the gap between germline ends came to 7 bases. Germline CDR1 is MNHEY and CDR2 is SVGAGI.

This clonotype was detected only a few times. V gene TRBV4-3 combines with J gene TRBJ2-7; perhaps D is TRBD1 or TRBD2 (6 bases each). In germline, CDR1 is LGHNA, CDR2 YSLEER. This CDR3 comprises 15 residues. V lost 1 base and J lost 5, with 15 bases in between. The chain's CDR3 is CASSQGSGASNEQYF. The CDR3 DNA follows: TGCGCCAGCAGCCAAGGGTCGGGGGCGTCCAACGAGCAGTACTTC.

The sample holds many counts of this clonotype. The chain joins TRBV5-5 to TRBJ2-2; either TRBD1 or TRBD2 may fit D (5 bases each). The CDR3 consists of 17 residues. V was cut by 0 bases and J by 4 bases, with 16 bases left in between. Germline loops: CDR1 SGHKS, CDR2 YYEKEE (reference sequence). CDR3 nucleotides: TGTGCCAGCAGCTTGGGGACGGGACGGTGGTTCACCGGGGAGCTGTTTTTT. It is translated as CASSLGTGRWFTGELFF.

The chain uses TRBV20-1 and TRBJ1-1; D remains unclear. Germline CDR1 reads DFQATT; CDR2 reads SNEGSKA (reference sequence). V was shortened by 6 bases and J by 3 bases, with 14 bases between the two germline ends. This CDR3 is built from 13 residues. The CDR3 DNA reads as TGCAGTGCCCCAAAGGGTGGGGACACTGAAGCTTTCTTT. Residues: CSAPKGGDTEAFF.

This clonotype has just a few counts. The rearrangement links TRBV4-3 to TRBJ2-5, with TRBD1 matching over 7 bases. The length of the CDR3 is 15 residues. V gave up 0 bases and J gave up 9 bases; unmatched junction bases: 10. Germline lookup yields CDR1 LGHNA and CDR2 YSLEER. This CDR3 is CASSQEAQGQSAQYF. The CDR3 DNA reads as TGCGCCAGCAGCCAAGAGGCACAGGGACAGTCGGCCCAGTACTTC.

This clonotype has at least ten counts. The chain couples TRBV12-3 or TRBV12-4 to TRBJ2-1; D unresolved. This CDR3 region has 13 residues. V lost 3 bases to trimming and J lost 7 bases, with 10 bases between them. The CDR3 sequence: CASSFLGVNEQFF. CDR3 sequence (DNA): TGTGCCAGCAGTTTCCTGGGCGTAAATGAGCAGTTCTTC.

The count of this clonotype is one. The chain carries TRBV20-1 and TRBJ2-7; D tentatively reads TRBD1 or TRBD2 (7 bases each). CDR3 length: 15 amino acids. The V gene lost 0 bases and the J gene lost 1 base, with 13 bases spanning the gap. Germline values: CDR1 DFQATT, CDR2 SNEGSKA (reference sequence). The CDR3 DNA follows: TGCAGTGCTAGAGATTCCAGGGGGGGTTCCTACGAGCAGTACTTC. Encoded protein: CSARDSRGGSYEQYF.

This clonotype was recorded many times. V usage is TRBV27 and J usage is TRBJ2-2; D unresolved. CDR3 length equals 12 residues. Germline values: CDR1 MNHEY, CDR2 SMNVEV (reference sequence). V lost 6 bases and J lost 7, with 9 bases in between. CDR3 nucleotide sequence: TGTGCCAGCAGCCGCCCCCACGGGGAGCTGTTTTTT. Encoded protein: CASSRPHGELFF.

This clonotype was observed a handful of times. The gene calls are TRBV27 and TRBJ1-1, with 7 positions matching TRBD1. Germline CDR1 reads MNHEY; CDR2 reads SMNVEV (reference sequence). This CDR3 contains 15 residues. V lost 4 bases and J lost 2; bases outside the gene matches: 7. The CDR3 sequence is CASSSFYRGNTEAFF. The CDR3 nucleotides are TGTGCCAGCAGTTCATTTTACAGGGGAAACACTGAAGCTTTCTTT.

This clonotype was seen ten or more times. The chain couples TRBV27 to TRBJ2-7, with D possibly TRBD1 on 6 matching bases. The CDR3 loop spans 14 amino acids. V shed 6 bases and J shed 3 bases, with 15 bases lying between them. Germline V gene sequence: CDR1 MNHEY, CDR2 SMNVEV (reference sequence). In nucleotides, the CDR3 is TGTGCCAGCAGCCCTGACAGGAGAAGCTACGAGCAGTACTTC. Translated, it gives CASSPDRRSYEQYF.

The rearrangement joins TRBV4-3 to TRBJ2-5; no clear D. Looked up from germline, CDR1 is LGHNA and CDR2 is YSLEER. CDR3 length equals 14 residues. V was clipped by 3 bases and J by 5 bases, with 13 bases between them. This chain's CDR3 is CASSQSRSSETQYF. CDR3 nucleotides: TGCGCCAGCAGCCAGAGTAGAAGCAGCGAGACCCAGTACTTC.

This chain links TRBV12-3 or TRBV12-4 with TRBJ2-3, with 9 bases lining up with TRBD2. CDR3 length: 16 residues. The junction had 6 bases not matched to a gene; V was cut back by 5 bases and J by 0 bases. The CDR3 here is CASSRSGGTSTDTQYF. CDR3 nucleotide sequence: TGTGCCAGCAGTCGTAGCGGGGGCACTAGCACAGATACGCAGTATTTT.

The chain recombines TRBV12-3 or TRBV12-4 with TRBJ1-4; D unresolved. V gave up 5 bases and J gave up 2 bases, with 18 bases separating them. The CDR3 extends over 17 amino acids. The CDR3 here is CASSGGGLSFTNEKLFF. CDR3 sequence (DNA): TGTGCCAGCAGTGGTGGAGGGCTGAGTTTTACTAATGAAAAACTGTTTTTT.

This clonotype has a handful of counts. The gene calls are TRBV20-1 and TRBJ2-5; 7 bases are a match to TRBD2. The V and J ends lost 5 bases and 5 bases, in that order; junction bases with no gene match: 8. The CDR3 spans 13 residues. From germline, CDR1 is DFQATT and CDR2 SNEGSKA (reference sequence). The CDR3 DNA reads TGCAGTGCTCCTTACAGCGGGGTTGAGACCCAGTACTTC. It encodes CSAPYSGVETQYF.

The V gene is TRBV5-6, the J gene TRBJ1-5, with a tentative D call TRBD1 (5 bases). Deletions cut 1 base from V and 1 base from J, with 9 bases between. CDR1 is SGHDT and CDR2 is YYEEEE in the germline V gene. This CDR3 spans 15 amino acids. The CDR3 sequence: CASSLRSGSNQPQHF. The CDR3, as DNA: TGTGCCAGCAGCTTGCGGTCAGGGAGCAATCAGCCCCAGCATTTT.

The CDR3 reads CASSLVSAAGSTDTQYF. CDR3 bases: TGCGCCAGCAGCTTGGTTAGTGCCGCAGGTAGCACAGATACGCAGTATTTT. This sequence joins TRBV5-1 and TRBJ2-3; D call uncertain. Looked up from germline, CDR1 is SGHRS and CDR2 is YFSETQ. Trimming cost V 0 bases and J 0 bases, with 14 bases left between them. There are 17 residues in the CDR3. Drawing the rest from reference TRBV5-1 and TRBJ2-3, the complete variable domain is KAGVTQTPRYLIKTRGQQVTLSCSPISGHRSVSWYQQTPGQGLQFLFEYFSETQRNKGNFPGRFSGRQFSNSRSEMNVSTLELGDSALYLCASSLVSAAGSTDTQYFGPGTRLTVL.

The gene calls are TRBV6-5 and TRBJ2-3; tentatively, D is TRBD1 (5 bases). Germline values: CDR1 MNHEY, CDR2 SVGAGI. The V end was cut by 2 bases, the J end by 2 bases, with 8 bases between. This CDR3 has 14 residues. The CDR3 here is CASSYGHPTDTQYF. CDR3 nucleotides: TGTGCCAGCAGTTACGGACACCCCACAGATACGCAGTATTTT.